This T cell receptor beta chain originates from a study of blood T cell repertoires in COVID-19. Deletions cut 1 base from V and 6 bases from J, with 10 bases between. Germline values: CDR1 SGDLS, CDR2 YYNGEE. The CDR3 spans 13 residues. This clone appeared a single time. Data came from immunoSEQ multiplex PCR; TCRdb stores just in-frame clones and leaves some out. The profile shows 150,000 to 200,000 clones, around 93% of them singletons. The Seattle site enrolled patients during active infection and followed them longitudinally. The genes are TRBV9 and TRBJ1-1, with D maybe TRBD1 (6 bases). Sequencing used peripheral blood. The source of this sequence is a man aged 25 to 45 with COVID-19, enrolled during active disease. CDR3 residues: CASSVTGWAEAFF. The CDR3 bases are TGTGCCAGCAGCGTAACAGGGTGGGCTGAAGCTTTCTTT.